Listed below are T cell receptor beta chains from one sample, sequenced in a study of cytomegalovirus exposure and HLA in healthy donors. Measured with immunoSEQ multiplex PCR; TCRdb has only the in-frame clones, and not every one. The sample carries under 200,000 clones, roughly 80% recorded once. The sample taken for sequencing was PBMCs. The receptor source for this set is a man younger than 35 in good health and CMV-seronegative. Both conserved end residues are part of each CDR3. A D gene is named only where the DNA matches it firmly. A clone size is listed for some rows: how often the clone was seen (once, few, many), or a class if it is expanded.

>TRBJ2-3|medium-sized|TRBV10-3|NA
CATVSRDTQYF
TGTGCCACCGTTTCGAGGGATACGCAGTATTTT
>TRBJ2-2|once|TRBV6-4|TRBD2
CASRERENGELFF
TGTGCCAGCAGGGAGCGGGAGAACGGGGAGCTGTTTTTT
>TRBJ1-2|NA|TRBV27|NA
CASKIDGTNYGYTF
TGTGCCAGCAAAATCGACGGGACTAACTATGGCTACACCTTC
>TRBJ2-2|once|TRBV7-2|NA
CASGPSSGLGELFF
TGTGCCAGCGGCCCCAGTTCTGGTTTAGGGGAGCTGTTTTTT
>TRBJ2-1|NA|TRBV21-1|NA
CASSNAGGTNNEQFF
TGTGCCAGCAGCAACGCGGGAGGTACTAACAATGAGCAGTTCTTC
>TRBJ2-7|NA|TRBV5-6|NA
CASSVGHSYEQYF
TGTGCCAGCAGCGTGGGACATTCCTACGAGCAGTACTTC
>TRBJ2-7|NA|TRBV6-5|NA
CASSRKGAYEQYF
TGTGCCAGCAGCAGAAAAGGGGCCTACGAGCAGTACTTC
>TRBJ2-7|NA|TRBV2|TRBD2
CASRQAGDYEQYF
TGTGCCAGCAGGCAAGCGGGGGACTACGAGCAGTACTTC
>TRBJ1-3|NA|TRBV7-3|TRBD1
CASSLTGQGGNTIYF
TGTGCCAGCAGCTTAACGGGACAGGGCGGAAACACCATATATTTT
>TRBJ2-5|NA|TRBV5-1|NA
CASSLAGGETQYF
TGCGCCAGCAGCTTGGCCGGTGGAGAGACCCAGTACTTC
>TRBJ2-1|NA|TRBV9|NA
CASSAFMNEQFF
TGTGCCAGCAGCGCCTTTATGAATGAGCAGTTCTTC
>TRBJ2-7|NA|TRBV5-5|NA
CASSSGLPYEQYF
TGTGCCAGCAGCTCGGGACTTCCCTACGAGCAGTACTTC
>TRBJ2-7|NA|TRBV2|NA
CASSARRVSPVEQYF
TGTGCCAGCAGTGCCCGGAGGGTTTCCCCAGTCGAGCAGTACTTC
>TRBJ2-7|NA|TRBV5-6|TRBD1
CASSPLTSQGTYEQYF
TGTGCCAGCAGCCCCCTAACTTCACAGGGGACCTACGAGCAGTACTTC
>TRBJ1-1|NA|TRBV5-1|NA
CASSSDQGWDTEAFF
TGCGCCAGCAGCTCCGACCAGGGGTGGGACACTGAAGCTTTCTTT
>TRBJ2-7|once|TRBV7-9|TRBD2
CASSSRTSPVYEQYF
TGTGCCAGCAGCTCGCGGACTAGCCCCGTCTACGAGCAGTACTTC
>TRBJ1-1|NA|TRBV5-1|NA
CASSLEGYAGEAFF
TGCGCCAGCAGCTTGGAAGGTTACGCAGGTGAAGCTTTCTTT
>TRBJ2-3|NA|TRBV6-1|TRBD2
CASSDKAGGGADTQYF
TGTGCCAGCAGTGATAAGGCGGGAGGAGGAGCAGATACGCAGTATTTT
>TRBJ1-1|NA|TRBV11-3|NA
CASSLGASEAFF
TGTGCCAGCAGCTTAGGAGCCTCTGAAGCTTTCTTT
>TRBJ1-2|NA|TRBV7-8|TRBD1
CASSLGGQGRGYTF
TGTGCCAGCAGCTTAGGGGGACAGGGAAGAGGCTACACCTTC
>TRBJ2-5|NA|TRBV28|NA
CASSPAGAGQETQYF
TGTGCCAGCAGTCCCGCCGGGGCGGGGCAAGAGACCCAGTACTTC
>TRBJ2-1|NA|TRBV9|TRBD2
CASSTLAGVDNEQFF
TGTGCCAGCAGCACACTAGCGGGGGTCGACAATGAGCAGTTCTTC
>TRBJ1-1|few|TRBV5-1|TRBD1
CASSSGGVNTEAFF
TGCGCCAGCAGCTCAGGGGGAGTGAACACTGAAGCTTTCTTT